These 12 T cell receptor beta chains originate from one sample sequenced in a study of T cells in localized non-small cell lung cancer. Sequenced by immunoSEQ multiplex PCR; TCRdb stores in-frame clones only, minus some. The sample lists tens of thousands of clones, 85% to 90% occurring once. Here the sequenced sample was peripheral blood, taken before any cancer treatment. Every receptor here comes from a man aged 18-55 years with stage I lung adenocarcinoma.

This clone was recorded a few times. The V and J genes are TRBV14 and TRBJ1-6; D is unclear. V was shortened by 1 base and J by 1 base, with 5 bases between the two germline ends. There are 15 residues in the CDR3. From germline, CDR1 is SGHDN and CDR2 FVKESK. The chain's CDR3 is CASSQGGSYNSPLHF. The CDR3 nucleotides are TGTGCCAGCAGCCAAGGGGGATCCTATAATTCACCCCTCCACTTT. Full variable domain (missing parts from reference TRBV14 and TRBJ1-6): EAGVTQFPSHSVIEKGQTVTLRCDPISGHDNLYWYRRVMGKEIKFLLHFVKESKQDESGMPNNRFLAERTGGTYSTLKVQPAELEDSGVYFCASSQGGSYNSPLHFGNGTRLTVT.

J is TRBJ2-5 and V is TRBV2; 8 bases map to TRBD1. The V gene's germline CDR1 is SNHLY and CDR2 FYNNEI. Losses at the gene ends were 8 bases for V and 4 bases for J; bases not matched to a gene: 6. The CDR3 covers 13 residues. This CDR3 is CASSQGVGETQYF. The DNA of the CDR3 is TGTGCCAGCTCACAGGGGGTGGGAGAGACCCAGTACTTC.

About this clone: A read error is likely, as this CDR3 ends without the conserved phenylalanine or tryptophan. No DNA is shown, since the ends of the CDR3 on it are uncertain; the CDR3 is the one TCRdb lists. V gene TRBV5-8 combines with J gene TRBJ1-2; the table's D call, TRBD1, was not checked against the DNA. The V gene's germline CDR1 is SGHTS and CDR2 YDEGEE. The CDR3 is 13 residues long, ends included. The CDR3: CASSLAGTGIPLP.

The V call is TRBV7-2, the J call TRBJ2-7, with D unclear. V lost 0 bases to trimming and J lost 2 bases, with 8 bases between them. The CDR3 spans 14 residues. Germline CDR1 reads SGHTA; CDR2 reads FQGNSA. This CDR3 is CASSLAGAAYEQYF. In nucleotides, the CDR3 is TGTGCCAGCAGCTTAGCGGGTGCGGCCTACGAGCAGTACTTC.

This chain links TRBV11-2 with TRBJ1-2, with 8 bases fitting TRBD1. Germline V lookup: CDR1 SGHAT, CDR2 FQNNGV. V was clipped by 4 bases and J by 4 bases; unmatched bases: 11. CDR3 length: 16 amino acids. The CDR3 region has the DNA TGTGCCAGCAGCTCCGCCAAGACAGGGGCGATCTATGGCTACACCTTC. Amino acids: CASSSAKTGAIYGYTF.

The V gene is TRBV19, the J gene TRBJ2-3, with D unresolved. Trimming took off 5 bases at V and 2 bases at J, with 8 bases between the two ends. The CDR3 runs 13 residues. CDR1 is LNHDA and CDR2 is SQIVND in the germline V gene (reference sequence). CDR3 sequence (DNA): TGTGCCAGTAGTCCCCGGACCACAGATACGCAGTATTTT. It codes for CASSPRTTDTQYF. Full variable domain (missing parts from reference TRBV19 and TRBJ2-3): DGGITQSPKYLFRKEGQNVTLSCEQNLNHDAMYWYRQDPGQGLRLIYYSQIVNDFQKGDIAEGYSVSREKKESFPLTVTSAQKNPTAFYLCASSPRTTDTQYFGPGTRLTVL.

This rearrangement joins TRBV21-1 to TRBJ1-5; the D segment call TRBD1 is taken from the table without a DNA check. TRBV21-1 is described as a pseudogene. The CDR3 consists of 15 residues. Written as DNA, the CDR3 is TGTGCCAGCAGCAATTCAGGGGATAGCAATCAGCCCCAGCATTTT. Protein product: CASSNSGDSNQPQHF.

The J gene is TRBJ2-7, the V gene TRBV5-4; TRBD1 aligns across 8 bases. The germline CDR1 and CDR2 sequences are SGHNT and YYREEE (reference sequence). The length of the CDR3 is 14 residues. J gave up 0 bases and V 4 bases, and 3 bases lay outside the gene matches. CDR3 in amino acids: CASSRDRTSYEQYF. DNA of the CDR3: TGTGCCAGCAGCCGGGACAGGACCTCCTACGAGCAGTACTTC.

The V gene is TRBV6-5, the J gene TRBJ2-1, with 10 bases matching TRBD2. The CDR3 is made up of 16 amino acids. CDR1 is MNHEY and CDR2 is SVGAGI in the germline V gene. V trimming: 4 bases; J trimming: 7 bases; junction bases outside the gene matches: 10. The CDR3 is CASSSFTSGARNEQFF. CDR3 in DNA: TGTGCCAGCAGTTCCTTTACTAGCGGGGCCCGTAATGAGCAGTTCTTC.

The gene calls are TRBV6-1 and TRBJ2-5, with D perhaps TRBD1 (6 bases). The V end lost 7 bases, the J end lost 5 bases, and 17 bases lay between the germline ends. The CDR3 spans 14 residues. CDR1 is MNHNS and CDR2 is SASEGT in the germline V gene. Written as DNA, the CDR3 is TGTGCCAGCATGGGAACCGGGACATGGGAGACCCAGTACTTC. Residues: CASMGTGTWETQYF.

The chain is built from TRBV5-6 and TRBJ2-3, with D possibly matching TRBD1 (6 bases). CDR1 and CDR2 from the germline V gene are SGHDT and YYEEEE. The ends were cut back, 2 bases at V and 0 bases at J, with 10 bases in the middle. The CDR3 covers 15 residues. In DNA form, the CDR3 reads TGTGCCAGCAGCTTCGTCAGGGGAAGCACAGATACGCAGTATTTT. This encodes CASSFVRGSTDTQYF.

This clone occurred a few times. The V gene is TRBV19, the J gene TRBJ2-7, with 13 bases identical to TRBD2. The germline V gene has CDR1 LNHDA and CDR2 SQIVND (reference sequence). The CDR3 runs to 15 residues. J lost 2 bases, V lost 6 bases, and 4 bases had no gene match. CDR3 loop: CASRPTSGGAYEQYF. CDR3 DNA: TGTGCCAGTAGGCCAACTAGCGGGGGGGCCTACGAGCAGTACTTC.